A single sample gave rise to the 20 T cell receptor beta chains below, sequenced in a study of a mutant IDH1 vaccine in newly diagnosed glioma. Time point of the sample: baseline, week 1 (first vaccination visit). Stated treatment: pre-vaccination baseline after standard-of-care therapy. The data were produced by immunoSEQ multiplex PCR, yet TCRdb's version contains in-frame clones alone and is incomplete. The table lists over 20,000 clones, more than 85% of them singletons. Sample: PBMCs, taken from a glioma patient treated with radiotherapy, temozolomide or both. All receptors come from a man aged 25-45 years with glioma.

V is TRBV14 and J is TRBJ1-3; D is ambiguous. Looked up from germline, CDR1 is SGHDN and CDR2 is FVKESK. V was trimmed by 1 base and J by 0 bases, leaving 19 bases between them. The CDR3 is 19 amino acids. In nucleotides, the CDR3 is TGTGCCAGCAGCCAAGCGGGTGAGGGCAGGTCCAGCTCTGGAAACACCATATATTTT. Encoded protein: CASSQAGEGRSSSGNTIYF.

This chain links TRBV7-8 with TRBJ1-2, with D maybe TRBD1 (5 bases). Between the trimmed V and J ends, which lost 6 bases and 5 bases, there was a span of 19 bases. The CDR3 extends over 15 amino acids. Germline CDR1 is SGHVS and CDR2 is FQNEAQ. CDR3 protein: CASSFLGGIGYGYTF. As DNA, the CDR3 is TGTGCCAGCAGTTTCCTGGGGGGTATTGGTTATGGCTACACCTTC.

The chain uses TRBV4-2 and TRBJ2-2; D remains ambiguous. The V end lost 0 bases, the J end lost 4 bases, and 6 bases lay between the germline ends. Germline values: CDR1 LGHNA, CDR2 YNFKEQ. The CDR3 is made up of 14 amino acids. CDR3 loop: CASSQDGGTGELFF. CDR3 nucleotides: TGTGCCAGCAGCCAAGATGGCGGCACCGGGGAGCTGTTTTTT.

The rearrangement joins TRBV6-1 to TRBJ2-7, with a weak D call TRBD1 (6 bases). The CDR3 length is 14 residues. The germline gives CDR1 MNHNS, CDR2 SASEGT. V was trimmed by 1 base and J by 2 bases, leaving 9 bases between them. The CDR3 sequence: CASSEETGAYEQYF. The CDR3 DNA is TGTGCCAGCAGTGAAGAGACAGGAGCCTACGAGCAGTACTTC.

This chain uses TRBV11-2 with TRBJ2-3; maybe TRBD2 (6 bases). The CDR3 runs 16 residues. Germline V gene data show CDR1 as SGHAT and CDR2 as FQNNGV. Deletions cut 2 bases from V and 0 bases from J, with 12 bases between. The CDR3 reads CASSLSSGMSTDTQYF. The CDR3 DNA reads as TGTGCCAGCAGCTTAAGTAGCGGAATGAGCACAGATACGCAGTATTTT.

The chain joins TRBV7-9 to TRBJ1-2; the D is unclear. This CDR3 region has 11 residues. CDR1 and CDR2 (germline): SEHNR, FQNEAQ (reference sequence). V lost 5 bases and J 6 bases, leaving 7 bases between the germline ends. This CDR3 reads CASSLLHGYTF. CDR3 sequence (DNA): TGTGCCAGCAGCCTCCTCCATGGCTACACCTTC.

V gene TRBV30 combines with J gene TRBJ1-1; D may be TRBD1 (6 bases). V lost 0 bases, J lost 5 bases, and 16 bases lay in between. Germline V CDR1 and CDR2: GTSNPN, SVGIG (reference sequence). The CDR3 covers 15 residues. CDR3 residues: CAWSVPTGLWTEAFF. In nucleotides, the CDR3 is TGTGCCTGGAGTGTACCGACAGGTCTGTGGACTGAAGCTTTCTTT.

This chain uses TRBV6-6 with TRBJ2-3, with D unresolved. CDR1 is MNHNY, CDR2 SVGAGI, per germline (reference sequence). Trimming shortened V by 0 bases and J by 8 bases, and 12 bases separated the two germline ends. CDR3 length equals 14 residues. Here the CDR3 DNA reads TGTGCCAGCAGTTACTCGACGCTTGAGGTTACGCAGTATTTT. Encoded protein: CASSYSTLEVTQYF.

The V and J genes are TRBV28 and TRBJ1-1; D uncertain. There are 15 residues in the CDR3. CDR1 is MDHEN, CDR2 SYDVKM, per germline. Deletions cut 6 bases from V and 0 bases from J, with 14 bases between. The CDR3: CASSPHSPLNTEAFF. Here the CDR3 DNA reads TGTGCCAGCAGCCCGCACTCACCTTTGAACACTGAAGCTTTCTTT.

The chain has TRBV5-1 and TRBJ1-3; perhaps TRBD1 as D (6 bases). Germline-derived CDR1 and CDR2 are SGHRS and YFSETQ. CDR3 size: 15 residues. The ends were cut back, 2 bases at V and 5 bases at J, with 14 bases in the middle. CDR3 bases: TGCGCCAGCAGCTTATGGGACATGAAGAGAAACACCATATATTTT. Translation: CASSLWDMKRNTIYF.

This chain links TRBV7-8 with TRBJ2-7; D may be TRBD2 (5 bases). V gave up 1 base and J gave up 7 bases, with 11 bases separating them. Germline CDR1 is SGHVS and CDR2 is FQNEAQ. There are 13 residues in the CDR3. The CDR3 spells CASSLVSSNEQYF. The CDR3 nucleotides read TGTGCCAGCAGCTTAGTCTCTAGCAATGAGCAGTACTTC.

This chain connects TRBV27 to TRBJ2-1; D might be TRBD2 (7 bases). This CDR3 has 16 residues. The V end lost 6 bases, the J end lost 1 base, and 16 bases lay between the germline ends. Germline V gene data show CDR1 as MNHEY and CDR2 as SMNVEV (reference sequence). CDR3 bases: TGTGCCAGCAGGGGGGGGAACAGGGAGTCCTACAATGAGCAGTTCTTC. Translating it yields CASRGGNRESYNEQFF.

This clone was counted a single time. V gene TRBV7-9 combines with J gene TRBJ2-1, with 13 bases that match TRBD2. This CDR3 is built from 18 residues. CDR1 is SEHNR and CDR2 is FQNEAQ in the germline V gene (reference sequence). Trimming at V came to 4 bases and at J to 4 bases, leaving 10 bases not matched to a gene. In DNA form, the CDR3 reads TGTGCCAGCAGCTCCTCGACTAGCGGGAGGTCGGGGTACAATGAGCAGTTCTTC. It encodes CASSSSTSGRSGYNEQFF. The full variable domain, rest sourced from reference TRBV7-9 and TRBJ2-1, is DTGVSQNPRHKITKRGQNVTFRCDPISEHNRLYWYRQTLGQGPEFLTYFQNEAQLEKSRLLSDRFSAERPKGSFSTLEIQRTEQGDSAMYLCASSSSTSGRSGYNEQFFGPGTRLTVL.

This rearrangement joins TRBV11-2 to TRBJ2-1; TRBD1 matches at 8 bases. J was trimmed by 3 bases and V by 6 bases; bases with no gene match: 13. There are 17 residues in the CDR3. The V gene's germline CDR1 is SGHAT and CDR2 FQNNGV. The chain's CDR3 is CASSPTPGQDFYNEQFF. The CDR3 DNA reads TGTGCCAGCAGTCCAACCCCGGGACAGGACTTCTACAATGAGCAGTTCTTC.

The genes are TRBV25-1 and TRBJ2-5; D is possibly TRBD1 or TRBD2 (5 bases each). The DNA end is a closer match to TRBJ2-7, so the J assignment may be wrong. This CDR3 contains 15 residues. Per germline, CDR1 MGHDK and CDR2 SYGVNS. The chain's CDR3 is CASSEYLRGPYEQYF. CDR3 nucleotides: TGTGCCAGCAGTGAATATCTAAGGGGACCCTACGAGCAGTACTTC.

V is TRBV5-6 and J is TRBJ1-2; tentative D call: TRBD1 (6 bases). V was trimmed by 0 bases and J by 4 bases, leaving 10 bases between them. This CDR3 is 14 amino acids long. Germline V gene lookup returns CDR1 SGHDT and CDR2 YYEEEE. In DNA, the CDR3 is TGTGCCAGCAGCTTGGTAAGGGGGGGCTATGGCTACACCTTC. This translates into CASSLVRGGYGYTF.

The chain joins TRBV29-1 to TRBJ2-3, with a tentative D call TRBD2 (6 bases). Germline CDR1 reads SQVTM; CDR2 reads ANQGSEA. This CDR3 spans 11 amino acids. V dropped 7 bases and J dropped 13 bases, with 18 bases sitting between them. CDR3 region: CSGKGEPGEYF. In DNA form, the CDR3 reads TGCAGCGGGAAAGGGGAGCCGGGGGAGTATTTT.

The gene calls are TRBV6-5 and TRBJ1-1; a possible D gene is TRBD1 (6 bases). This CDR3 spans 11 amino acids. The germline gives CDR1 MNHEY, CDR2 SVGAGI. The CDR3 DNA reads TGTGCGTCGCACAGGGACACTGAAGCTTTCTTT. It translates to CASHRDTEAFF.

This chain links TRBV12-5 with TRBJ1-4, with TRBD1 matching over 7 bases. Trimming at V came to 3 bases and at J to 8 bases, leaving 15 bases not matched to a gene. Germline CDR1 LGHNT, CDR2 FRNRAP. The length of the CDR3 is 17 residues. The CDR3: CASGLIGGTPTGEKLFF. As DNA, the CDR3 is TGTGCTAGTGGTTTAATAGGGGGCACCCCTACGGGGGAAAAACTGTTTTTT.

This sequence joins TRBV19 and TRBJ2-2; D is perhaps TRBD1 (5 bases). The V and J ends lost 8 bases and 6 bases respectively, with 16 bases between them. The CDR3 totals 14 residues. The germline V gene encodes CDR1 LNHDA and CDR2 SQIVND (reference sequence). CDR3 region: CASSRGVNAGELFF. The CDR3 nucleotides read TGTGCCAGTTCAAGGGGCGTCAACGCCGGGGAGCTGTTTTTT.